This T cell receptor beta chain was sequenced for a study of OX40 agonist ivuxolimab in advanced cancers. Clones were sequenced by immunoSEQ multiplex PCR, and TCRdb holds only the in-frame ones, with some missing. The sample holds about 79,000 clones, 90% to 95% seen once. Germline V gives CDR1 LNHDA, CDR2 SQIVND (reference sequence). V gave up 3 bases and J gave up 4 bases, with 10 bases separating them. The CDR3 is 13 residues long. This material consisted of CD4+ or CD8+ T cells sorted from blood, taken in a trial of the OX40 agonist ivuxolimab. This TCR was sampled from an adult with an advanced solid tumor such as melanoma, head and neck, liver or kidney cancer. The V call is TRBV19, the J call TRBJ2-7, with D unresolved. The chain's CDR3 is CASSIGTPYEQYF. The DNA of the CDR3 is TGTGCCAGTAGTATTGGTACACCGTACGAGCAGTACTTC.